The rows below give T cell receptor beta chains drawn from one sample of a study of T-cell reconstitution after alpha-beta-depleted transplantation in children. MiXCR, applied by TCRdb to the PCR reads, yields one record per CDR3 protein. The data hold 400,000 to 450,000 distinct CDR3 sequences, with around 46% observed a single time. Sequences were derived from PBMCs, sampled before TCRalphabeta/CD19-depleted stem cell transplant. These receptors all come from a girl aged 2-10 years with aplastic anemia, due to receive a stem cell transplant. CDR3s include the opening cysteine and the closing phenylalanine or tryptophan. Each record gives: clone size, D gene, V gene, J gene, CDR3 DNA, CDR3 protein. The D gene is left open where the match is weak. The size of a clone is reported for some rows only, either as once, few or many, or as a class for expanded clones.

>once|TRBD1|TRBV29-1|TRBJ2-1
TGCAGTGTAACCGGGACAGGACCCTTCGGGGGGCAGTTCTTC
CSVTGTGPFGGQFF
>few|NA|TRBV24-1|TRBJ2-5
TGTGCCACCAGTGACGGGGCTGGCGAGACCCAGTACTTC
CATSDGAGETQYF
>NA|NA|TRBV27|TRBJ2-3
TGTGCCAGCAGTCCAATTATTCCGGGGCCTACAGATACGCAGTATTTT
CASSPIIPGPTDTQYF
>many|NA|TRBV7-2|TRBJ2-2
TGTGCCAGCAGCTTAGGGACAGCTAGGAACACCGGGGAGCTGTTTTTT
CASSLGTARNTGELFF
>many|NA|TRBV7-9|TRBJ2-2
TGTGCCAGCAGCCGTAGCGAGCCCGGGGAGCTGTTTTTT
CASSRSEPGELFF
>NA|TRBD1|TRBV19|TRBJ2-2
TGTGCCACCAATCGGGACAGGGCGGGGAAGGACACCGGGGAGCTGTTTTTT
CATNRDRAGKDTGELFF
>many|NA|TRBV28|TRBJ1-2
TGTGCCAGCAAACAGGGAGCTAACTATGGCTACACCTTC
CASKQGANYGYTF
>once|TRBD2|TRBV7-9|TRBJ2-7
TGTGCCAGCATTCTAGCGGGAGGATGGGAGCAGTACTTC
CASILAGGWEQYF
>many|NA|TRBV5-1|TRBJ2-2
TGCGCCAGCAGCCGAGGGGACACCGGGGAGCTGTTTTTT
CASSRGDTGELFF
>NA|NA|TRBV20-1|TRBJ2-3
TGCAGTGCGGGCTCTCTGGCCAGGGCGGAGGATACGCAGTATTTT
CSAGSLARAEDTQYF
>NA|NA|TRBV4-1|TRBJ2-7
TGCGCCAGCAGCCAAGGGCGCGGAGGAAGGGCCTCCGAGCAGTACTTC
CASSQGRGGRASEQYF
>NA|NA|TRBV15|TRBJ1-5
TGTGCCACCAGCAGTCCCCCAGGGGCCCAGCATTTT
CATSSPPGAQHF
>NA|NA|TRBV20-1|TRBJ2-3
TGCAGTGCTAGAGATCCGAGCGGACCCACAGATACGCAGTATTTT
CSARDPSGPTDTQYF
>few|TRBD2|TRBV20-1|TRBJ2-3
TGCAGTGCTGTTAGCGGGAGAGAGACAGATACGCAGTATTTT
CSAVSGRETDTQYF
>NA|TRBD1|TRBV9|TRBJ2-1
TGTGCCAGCAGCCCCGACAGGGAGCTATACAATGAGCAGTTCTTC
CASSPDRELYNEQFF
>once|TRBD2|TRBV14|TRBJ2-5
TGTGCCAGCAGCCAGAAGCGGGAGGGGACCCAGTACTTC
CASSQKREGTQYF
>few|NA|TRBV5-1|TRBJ2-3
TGCGCCAGCAGCTTGGGCGGGACTCAGTGGCCAGATACGCAGTATTTT
CASSLGGTQWPDTQYF
>NA|NA|TRBV6-2/TRBV6-3|TRBJ2-7
TGTGCCAGCACCCTACGGGGGACCGAGCAGTACTTC
CASTLRGTEQYF
>many|NA|TRBV4-2|TRBJ2-3
TGTGCCAGCAGCCAAGATGACAGCGCTACAGATACGCAGTATTTT
CASSQDDSATDTQYF
>NA|NA|TRBV6-1|TRBJ1-6
TGTGCCAGCAGTGAACCGAGCTCCTATAATTCACCCCTCCACTTT
CASSEPSSYNSPLHF
>few|TRBD1|TRBV29-1|TRBJ1-2
TGCAGCGTTGAAGAGGACAGGGATAACACCTTC
CSVEEDRDNTF
>many|NA|TRBV20-1|TRBJ1-2
TGCAGTGCTAGCGGACCCACTAACTATGGCTACACCTTC
CSASGPTNYGYTF
>few|TRBD2|TRBV5-6|TRBJ2-1
TGTGCCAGCAGTTACCACCTGGTAGCGGGAGTGAACGAGCAGTTCTTC
CASSYHLVAGVNEQFF
>NA|TRBD1|TRBV20-1|TRBJ2-7
TGCAGTGCTCCTACGACAGGGGGCAACGAGCAGTACTTC
CSAPTTGGNEQYF